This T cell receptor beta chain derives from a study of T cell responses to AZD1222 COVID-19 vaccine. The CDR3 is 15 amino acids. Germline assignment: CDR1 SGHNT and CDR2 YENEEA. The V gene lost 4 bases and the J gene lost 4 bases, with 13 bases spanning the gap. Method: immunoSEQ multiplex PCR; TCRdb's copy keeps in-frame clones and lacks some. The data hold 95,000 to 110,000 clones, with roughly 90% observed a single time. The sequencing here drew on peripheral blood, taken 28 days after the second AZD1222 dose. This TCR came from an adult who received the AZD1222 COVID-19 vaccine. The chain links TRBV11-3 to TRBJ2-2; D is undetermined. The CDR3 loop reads CASSSTLTGTGELFF. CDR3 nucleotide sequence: TGTGCCAGCAGCTCGACTTTGACGGGCACCGGGGAGCTGTTTTTT.